The source of this T cell receptor (beta chain) is a study of blood T cell repertoires in COVID-19 (dated by TCRdb to about 2020). Concerning the study at large: Samples from collaborators originated in the United States, Italy and Spain and spanned both the acute and convalescent phases of COVID-19. A freely available public database, intended as a resource for researchers studying the immune response to SARS-CoV-2, is where the repertoires were released. The material from the prospective study consisted of cDNA or gDNA derived from T cells, B-cell-depleted T cells, or PBMCs. The dataset comprised deeply sampled blood TCRbeta repertoires from subjects exposed to, actively infected with, or recovered from COVID-19. Samples were obtained from the ongoing ImmuneRACE study (first 160 participants) and from 950 to 1,500 subjects provided by 6 global collaborators. Sample metadata almost always included a de-identified subject ID, COVID-19 status, age in years and sex. Where HLA class I and class II types were available, the types were taken from metadata supplied by the sample provider, not from assay-based typing. General conclusions and limits of the study: How much clinical and demographic metadata was included differed by source and by participant, and the metadata was provided uncurated.

The germline V gene sets CDR1 to MGHRA and CDR2 to YSYEKL. The CDR3 contains 14 residues, cysteine and phenylalanine counted. Just the 42-base CDR3 DNA is kept, in frame starting at base 1. V gives up 4 bases and J gives up 7 bases, and the segment between their germline ends measures 11 bases. TCRbeta CDR3 regions were amplified from genomic DNA using the immunoSEQ Assay, a bias-controlled multiplex PCR. The original pipeline was this. Within the assay, amplification of reference gene primers was used to estimate how many nucleated cells each sample contained. To quantify the absolute abundance of each unique TCRbeta CDR3 rearrangement, sequence reads were collapsed and filtered. For each sample, productive Simpson clonality was calculated as the square root of Simpson's diversity index across productive rearrangements. TCRdb carries this immuneACCESS record with in-frame sequences only. Its versions omit some clonotypes, under half of them owing to an unresolved V gene in the studies checked, with the rest unexplained. The D gene and trimming were derived from the DNA, and the V and J assignments and clone size from that table. The sample contains almost 400,000 clones, about 90% of them found a single time. Together, the top ten hold 2% to 2.5% of the sample.

One collaborating source in Seattle enrolled patients while the patients were actively infected and followed the patients over time throughout the course of disease. Collaborating institutions collected whole blood in K2EDTA tubes following their own protocols. For TCRbeta analysis, collaborators shipped samples in one of three forms: frozen whole blood, isolated PBMCs, or DNA extracted from either of those sample types. On this clone itself: Its antigen specificity is not known. No quality values exist for individual bases; no much larger clone is one base distant.

Recombination joined TRBV4-1 with TRBJ1-6, and the D gene may be TRBD1, 6 bases matching. Sequenced sample: peripheral blood. This TCR derives from a woman aged 60-70 years with COVID-19, enrolled during active disease. The nucleotides read TGCGCCAGCAGCCCAGGACAGAAGAATTCACCCCTCCACTTT. Translated, it gives CASSPGQKNSPLHF.